One and the same sample provided the 12 T cell receptor beta chains below, sequenced in a study of cytomegalovirus exposure and HLA in healthy donors. The PCR employed 60 Vbeta primers together with 13 Jbeta primers. The assay was immunoSEQ multiplex PCR, and TCRdb's table has in-frame clones only and misses some. The sample lists roughly 130,000 clones, roughly 70% occurring once. Specimen: PBMCs. These receptors all come from a man between 35 and 55 years old in good health and CMV-seropositive.

The chain is built from TRBV28 and TRBJ2-7; 7 nucleotides agree with TRBD2. With 7 bases clipped from V and 2 bases from J, the junction kept 2 bases outside the gene matches. The CDR3 extends over 12 amino acids. Germline V gives CDR1 MDHEN, CDR2 SYDVKM. CDR3 amino acids: CASNLAAYEQYF. The CDR3 region has the DNA TGTGCCAGCAATCTAGCGGCCTACGAGCAGTACTTC.

The rearrangement links TRBV10-1 to TRBJ2-5; weak D call: TRBD2 (5 bases). Germline V gene sequence: CDR1 WNHNN, CDR2 SYGVQD (reference sequence). The CDR3 loop spans 13 amino acids. V lost 5 bases, J lost 5 bases, and 12 bases lay in between. DNA of the CDR3: TGCGCCAGCAGTCACCGGGGTTCGGAGACCCAGTACTTC. Protein: CASSHRGSETQYF.

The V call is TRBV27, the J call TRBJ1-2; D is ambiguous. The CDR3 extends over 15 amino acids. Per the germline V gene, CDR1 is MNHEY and CDR2 is SMNVEV (reference sequence). V was cut by 6 bases and J by 1 base, with 15 bases left in between. CDR3 nucleotide sequence: TGTGCCAGCAGCCTGACTCCGACGCGTAACTATGGCTACACCTTC. Translated: CASSLTPTRNYGYTF.

This chain links TRBV9 with TRBJ1-3, with 9 bases matching TRBD1. V trimming: 3 bases; J trimming: 3 bases; junction bases outside the gene matches: 7. The CDR3 runs to 16 residues. Germline lookup yields CDR1 SGDLS and CDR2 YYNGEE. CDR3 coding DNA: TGTGCCAGCAGCGCGCAACAGGGGGCAGGTGGAAACACCATATATTTT. Its protein product is CASSAQQGAGGNTIYF.

The DNA of the CDR3 is TGCGCCAGCAGCCAAGTCCGCGCGGACACTGAAGCTTTCTTT. Protein: CASSQVRADTEAFF. The chain joins TRBV4-1 to TRBJ1-1, with D unresolved. CDR1 is MGHRA and CDR2 is YSYEKL in the germline V gene. There are 14 residues in the CDR3. V lost 1 base to trimming and J lost 3 bases, with 9 bases between them.

The chain employs TRBV28 and TRBJ1-1; 7 bases map to TRBD1. This CDR3 comprises 12 residues. The V gene end was trimmed by 2 bases and the J gene end by 7 bases; junction bases not matched to a gene: 1. Germline V CDR1 and CDR2: MDHEN, SYDVKM. CDR3 DNA: TGTGCCAGCAGTTTACGGACAGGTGAAGCTTTCTTT. The encoded protein is CASSLRTGEAFF.

This chain links TRBV10-3 with TRBJ1-2; D unresolved. The CDR3 length is 13 residues. V was clipped by 2 bases and J by 8 bases, with 12 bases between them. Germline lookup yields CDR1 ENHRY and CDR2 SYGVKD. The CDR3 protein is CAISEGSLGGYTF. The CDR3, as DNA: TGTGCCATCAGTGAGGGGTCCCTCGGGGGCTACACCTTC.

The genes are TRBV18 and TRBJ1-1; unclear D gene. Between the trimmed V and J ends, which lost 3 bases and 1 base, there was a span of 9 bases. Germline V gene lookup returns CDR1 KGHSH and CDR2 LQKENI. This CDR3 has 14 residues. The CDR3 region has the DNA TGTGCCAGCTCACCCCGACAAGAGAACACTGAAGCTTTCTTT. This translates into CASSPRQENTEAFF.

The CDR3 nucleotides are TGTGCCAGTAGTATAGTAGGGGGCGCGGGATACGAGCAGTACTTC. The encoded protein is CASSIVGGAGYEQYF. This sequence joins TRBV19 and TRBJ2-7, with D perhaps matching TRBD1 (7 bases). In germline, CDR1 is LNHDA, CDR2 SQIVND (reference sequence). The CDR3 is 15 amino acids. Deletions cut 1 base from V and 4 bases from J, with 14 bases between.

The chain combines TRBV5-1 with TRBJ2-7; maybe TRBD1 (5 bases). In germline, CDR1 is SGHRS, CDR2 YFSETQ. The CDR3 covers 15 residues. Trimming took off 0 bases at V and 2 bases at J, with 12 bases between the two ends. The chain's CDR3 is CASSLETGAPYEQYF. In nucleotides, the CDR3 is TGCGCCAGCAGCTTGGAAACTGGGGCCCCCTACGAGCAGTACTTC.

The CDR3 region is CASSVDPSGGWGGYNEQFF. In DNA form, the CDR3 reads TGTGCCAGCAGCGTAGATCCCAGCGGGGGATGGGGTGGCTACAATGAGCAGTTCTTC. The V and J genes are TRBV9 and TRBJ2-1, with 8 bases identical to TRBD2. There are 19 residues in the CDR3. V shed 0 bases, J shed 3 bases, and the junction held 14 bases outside the gene matches. The germline V gene has CDR1 SGDLS and CDR2 YYNGEE.

This chain links TRBV4-1 with TRBJ2-1, with 7 nucleotides matching TRBD2. The V and J ends lost 0 bases and 2 bases, in that order; junction bases with no gene match: 4. The CDR3 totals 16 residues. Germline V CDR1 and CDR2: MGHRA, YSYEKL. The DNA of the CDR3 is TGCGCCAGCAGCCAAGATGGGAGCGGGACCTACAATGAGCAGTTCTTC. Its protein product is CASSQDGSGTYNEQFF.